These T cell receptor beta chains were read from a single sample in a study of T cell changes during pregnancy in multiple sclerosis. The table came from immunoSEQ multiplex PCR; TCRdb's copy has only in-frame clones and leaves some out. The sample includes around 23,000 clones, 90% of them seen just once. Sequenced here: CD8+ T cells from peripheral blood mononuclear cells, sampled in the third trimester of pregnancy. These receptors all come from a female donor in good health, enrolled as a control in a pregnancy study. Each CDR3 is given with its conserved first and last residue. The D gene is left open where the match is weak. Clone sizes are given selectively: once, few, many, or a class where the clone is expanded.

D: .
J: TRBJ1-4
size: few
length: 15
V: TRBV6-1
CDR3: CASSSGVGTNEKLFF
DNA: TGTGCCAGCAGTTCAGGGGTTGGAACTAATGAAAAACTGTTTTTT

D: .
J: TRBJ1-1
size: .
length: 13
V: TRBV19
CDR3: CASSITRNTEAFF
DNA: TGTGCCAGTAGTATCACGAGGAACACTGAAGCTTTCTTT

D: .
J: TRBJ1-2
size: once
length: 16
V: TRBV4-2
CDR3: CASSQERADSNYGYTF
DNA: TGTGCCAGCAGCCAAGAGAGGGCGGATTCTAACTATGGCTACACCTTC

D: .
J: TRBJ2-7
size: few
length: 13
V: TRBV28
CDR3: CAKRAGRGYEQYF
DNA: TGTGCGAAAAGGGCGGGCAGGGGCTACGAGCAGTACTTC

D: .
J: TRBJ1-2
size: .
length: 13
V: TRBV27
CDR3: CASWSRGEYGYTF
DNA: TGTGCCAGCTGGAGTAGAGGCGAATATGGCTACACCTTC

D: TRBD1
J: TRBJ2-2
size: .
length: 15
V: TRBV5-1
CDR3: CASSSGQGATGELFF
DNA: TGCGCCAGCAGCTCCGGACAGGGGGCTACCGGGGAGCTGTTTTTT

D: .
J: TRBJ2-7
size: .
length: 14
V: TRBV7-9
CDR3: CASSSPGHSYEQYF
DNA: TGTGCCAGCAGCTCACCGGGACATTCCTACGAGCAGTACTTC

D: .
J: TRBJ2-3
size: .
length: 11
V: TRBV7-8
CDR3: CASGSARVEYF
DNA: TGTGCCAGCGGATCAGCGAGGGTCGAGTATTTT

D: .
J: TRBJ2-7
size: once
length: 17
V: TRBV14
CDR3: CASSQDYLSETAYEQYF
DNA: TGTGCCAGCAGCCAAGACTACTTGTCAGAGACAGCCTACGAGCAGTACTTC

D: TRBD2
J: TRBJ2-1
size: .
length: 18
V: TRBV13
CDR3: CASSLSPETSGGINEQFF
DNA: TGTGCCAGCAGCTTATCTCCCGAGACTAGCGGGGGGATCAATGAGCAGTTCTTC

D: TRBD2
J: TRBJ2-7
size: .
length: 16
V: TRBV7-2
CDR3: CASSPIERGGTTEQYF
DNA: TGTGCCAGCAGCCCTATCGAGCGGGGGGGTACGACCGAGCAGTACTTC

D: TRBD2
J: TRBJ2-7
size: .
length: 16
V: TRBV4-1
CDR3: CASSQVWSSGSREQYF
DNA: TGCGCCAGCAGCCAAGTCTGGTCTAGCGGGAGTCGAGAGCAGTACTTC

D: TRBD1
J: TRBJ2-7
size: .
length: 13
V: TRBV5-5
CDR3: CASSRGQVYGQYF
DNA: TGTGCCAGCAGCAGGGGACAGGTGTACGGGCAGTACTTC

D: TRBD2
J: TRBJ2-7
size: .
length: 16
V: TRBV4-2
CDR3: CASSQDIRAGRDEQYF
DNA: TGTGCCAGCAGCCAAGACATCAGGGCAGGGAGGGACGAGCAGTACTTC